This TCR beta chain was recovered during a study of T cell repertoires in cytomegalovirus infection (dated by TCRdb to the late 2010s). Broadly, across the study: Recently identified HLA-C-restricted CMV epitopes, whose presentation resists viral immunomodulation, were targeted by peptide stimulations together with well-studied HLA-B-restricted epitopes. Donor HLA type was relevant to the analysis, because carriage of CMV infection together with the matching HLA type was indicated by public TCR beta signatures.

Reads for this sample came from an Illumina HiSeq 1500. TCRdb handled the public reads itself, with Q25 trimming in fastp and clone calling in MiXCR, and kept productive beta chains. Entries are consolidated by CDR3 protein sequence, retaining the most common genes and DNA. The sample table contains some 920,000 distinct CDR3 sequences; only one count was recorded for approximately 30% of them. Around an eighth of the sample belongs to the ten largest clones. This clonotype was seen only a few times. Its target antigen remains unknown. No base-level quality is on record; no much larger clone is a single base apart. The CDR3 goes from the cysteine to the phenylalanine over 13 residues. Left in the record is the CDR3 DNA by itself, 39 bases read in frame from the first base. The V end loses 5 bases and the J end loses 10 bases, and a stretch of 17 bases separates them. CDR1 and CDR2, looked up from the germline V gene, are KGHSH and LQKENI.

The paper's findings and limits, for the study overall: In both this cohort and an independent cohort of some 370 donors, the cumulative frequency of public TCR beta family members distinguished carriers of CMV infection plus the relevant HLA type. The ex vivo response was dominated by HLA-C-restricted CMV-specific TCR beta clonotypes, and the single most frequent clonotype in two of eight donors was supplied by these HLA-C-restricted clonotypes.

In light of the paper, this sample's treatment or condition label describes: in vitro stimulation with specific CMV peptide epitopes to enrich CMV-specific T cells. This sequence was found in a human donor in good health (CMV status not recorded). Some clones in this sample may be carry-over from other donors' samples. Recombination linked TRBV18 to TRBJ1-1; no D gene can be assigned with confidence. Specimen: cultured CD8+ T cells from PBMCs, collected from culture after CMV antigen stimulation. In nucleotides, the sequence is TGTGCCAGCTCAGAAAAAGACGTCTTTCGAGCTTTCTTT. This sequence encodes CASSEKDVFRAFF.